The text below deals with one TCR beta chain. The data stem from a study of T cell changes during pregnancy in multiple sclerosis. Repertoires were generated with immunoSEQ multiplex PCR, while TCRdb's copy carries only in-frame clones and drops some. The sample contains around 96,000 clones, approximately 92% of which appear only once. The germline V gene encodes CDR1 KGHSH and CDR2 LQKENI. V lost 3 bases and J 7 bases, leaving 9 bases between the germline ends. The CDR3 is made up of 13 amino acids. The sequence was obtained from a female donor with multiple sclerosis, enrolled in a pregnancy study. The starting material was peripheral blood, obtained in the first trimester of pregnancy. V is TRBV18 and J is TRBJ2-2; D gene unclear. CDR3 sequence reads: CASSPSVVGELFF. The DNA of the CDR3 is TGTGCCAGCTCACCGTCCGTTGTCGGGGAGCTGTTTTTT. Looking up the rest from reference TRBV18 and TRBJ2-2 gives the full variable domain: NAGVMQNPRHLVRRRGQEARLRCSPMKGHSHVYWYRQLPEEGLKFMVYLQKENIIDESGMPKERFSAEFPKEGPSILRIQQVVRGDSAAYFCASSPSVVGELFFGEGSRLTVL.